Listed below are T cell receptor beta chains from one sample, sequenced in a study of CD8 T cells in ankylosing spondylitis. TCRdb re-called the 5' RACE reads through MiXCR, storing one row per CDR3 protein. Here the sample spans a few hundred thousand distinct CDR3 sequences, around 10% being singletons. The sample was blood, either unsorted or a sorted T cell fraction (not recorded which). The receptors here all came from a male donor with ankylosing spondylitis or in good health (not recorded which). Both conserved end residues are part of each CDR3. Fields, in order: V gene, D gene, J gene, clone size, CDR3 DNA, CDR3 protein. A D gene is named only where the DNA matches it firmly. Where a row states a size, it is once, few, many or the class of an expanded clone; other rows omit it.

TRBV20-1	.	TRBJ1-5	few	TGCAGTGCTAGCGGGGGATTGAGCAATCAGCCCCAGCATTTT	CSASGGLSNQPQHF
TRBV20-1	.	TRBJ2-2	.	TGCAGTGCTAGAGAGGCAGGGAAGAACACCGGGGAGCTGTTTTTT	CSAREAGKNTGELFF
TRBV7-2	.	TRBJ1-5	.	TGTGCCAGCAGCCCCGGACCGTATAGCAATCAGCCCCAGCATTTT	CASSPGPYSNQPQHF
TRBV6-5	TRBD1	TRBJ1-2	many	TGTGCCAGCAGTTTAAAACAGGGGGCGGGTGGCTACACCTTC	CASSLKQGAGGYTF
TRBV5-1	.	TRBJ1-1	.	TGCGCCAGCAGATCCAGGCAGAACACTGAAGCTTTCTTT	CASRSRQNTEAFF
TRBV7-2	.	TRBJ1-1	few	TGTGCCAGCAGCGGGGAATCTAGGAACACTGAAGCTTTCTTT	CASSGESRNTEAFF
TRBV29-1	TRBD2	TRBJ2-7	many	TGCAGCGTCTCCCTGGGCCTAGCGGTCTCCTACGAGCAGTACTTC	CSVSLGLAVSYEQYF
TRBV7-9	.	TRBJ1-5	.	TGTGCCAGCAGCGGTCGCACAGGTCATGAGCGGGGTCAGCCCCAGCATTTT	CASSGRTGHERGQPQHF
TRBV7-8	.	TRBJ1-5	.	TGTGCCAGCAGCCTAAGGTGGAGCAATCAGCCCCAGCATTTT	CASSLRWSNQPQHF
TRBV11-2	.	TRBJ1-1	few	TGTGCCAGCAGCCCCGCCGGGGTGAGCACTGAAGCTTTCTTT	CASSPAGVSTEAFF
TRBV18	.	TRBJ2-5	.	TGTGCCAGCTCTGCAGGCCAAGAGACCCAGTACTTC	CASSAGQETQYF
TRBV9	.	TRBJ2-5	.	TGTGCCAGCAGCCGACTTGGAGGTCACCGTGAGACCCAGTACTTC	CASSRLGGHRETQYF
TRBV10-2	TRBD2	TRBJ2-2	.	TGCGCCAGCAGAGGCACACCGGGGACTAGCCTTTCGAACACCGGGGAGCTGTTTTTT	CASRGTPGTSLSNTGELFF
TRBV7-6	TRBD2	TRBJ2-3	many	TGTGCCAGCAGCACCCGAGCGGGGCGGGCAGATACGCAGTATTTT	CASSTRAGRADTQYF
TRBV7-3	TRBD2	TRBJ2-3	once	TGTGCCAGCAGCCTTGGGACTAGCGGGATATCAGATACGCAGTATTTT	CASSLGTSGISDTQYF
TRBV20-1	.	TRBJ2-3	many	TGCAGTGCCCCCGTCGAGGATACGCAGTATTTT	CSAPVEDTQYF
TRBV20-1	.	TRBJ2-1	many	TGCAGTGCCACGAGGCCCTGGACGGCCCAAAGGGATGAGCAGTTCTTC	CSATRPWTAQRDEQFF
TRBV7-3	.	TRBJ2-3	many	TGTGCCAGCAGCTCATACGGGGTTTCAGATACGCAGTATTTT	CASSSYGVSDTQYF
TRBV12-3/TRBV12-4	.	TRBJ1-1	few	TGTGCCAGCAGTTACGTTGGGGGTCGCCGGACTGAAGCTTTCTTT	CASSYVGGRRTEAFF
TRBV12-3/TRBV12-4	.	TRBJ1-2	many	TGTGCCAGCAGCCCAGGGGCAGGCTATGGCTACACCTTC	CASSPGAGYGYTF
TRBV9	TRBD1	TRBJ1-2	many	TGTGCCAGCCGGGACAGCGCCTATGGCTACACCTTC	CASRDSAYGYTF
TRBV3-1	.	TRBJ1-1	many	TGTGCCAGCAGCCAAGAAGGATGGGGGGACACGAAGAACACTGAAGCTTTCTTT	CASSQEGWGDTKNTEAFF
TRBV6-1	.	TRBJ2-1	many	TGTGCCAGCAGTCATCGGAACTCCTACAATGAGCAGTTCTTC	CASSHRNSYNEQFF
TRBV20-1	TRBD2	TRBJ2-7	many	TGCAGTACTAGGGGACTAGCGGGAGTGATCTCCTACGAGCAGTACTTC	CSTRGLAGVISYEQYF
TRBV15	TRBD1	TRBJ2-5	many	TGTGCCACCAGCAGAGACACCTCACAGGGGATAGGCGAGGAAGAGACCCAGTACTTC	CATSRDTSQGIGEEETQYF
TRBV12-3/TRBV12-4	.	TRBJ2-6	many	TGTGCCAGCACCGCCTCTGGGGCCAACGTCCTGACTTTC	CASTASGANVLTF
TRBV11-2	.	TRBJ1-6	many	TGTGCCAGCAGCTGGGGAGTGAATAATTCACCCCTCCACTTT	CASSWGVNNSPLHF
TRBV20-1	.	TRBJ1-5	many	TGCAGTGCTAGAGGCTACGCCGGACTGATGAGCAATCAGCCCCAGCATTTT	CSARGYAGLMSNQPQHF
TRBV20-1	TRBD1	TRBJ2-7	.	TGCAGTGCCCTCGACAGGGGAGGCTACGAGCAGTACTTC	CSALDRGGYEQYF
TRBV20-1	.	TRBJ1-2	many	TGCAGTGCTAGCCGGACTTTGGGCTACACCTTC	CSASRTLGYTF
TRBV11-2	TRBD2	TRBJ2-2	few	TGTGCCATTGCGGGACTAGCGGACACCGGGGAGCTGTTTTTT	CAIAGLADTGELFF
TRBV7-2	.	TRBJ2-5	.	TGTGCCAGCAGCCCCTCCGGAAAGGACGAGGAGACCCAGTACTTC	CASSPSGKDEETQYF
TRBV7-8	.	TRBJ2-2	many	TGTGCCAGCAGCCCCGGGCCGGGGACGGTCGGGGAGCTGTTTTTT	CASSPGPGTVGELFF
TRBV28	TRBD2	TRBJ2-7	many	TGTGCCAGCAGGCCTAGCGGACTCTCCTACGAGCAGTACTTC	CASRPSGLSYEQYF
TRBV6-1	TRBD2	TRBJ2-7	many	TGTGCCAGCAGCTTGGGCGGGAGTTTCTACGAGCAGTACTTC	CASSLGGSFYEQYF
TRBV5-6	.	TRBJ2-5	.	TGTGCCAGCACCTATGTGGGGATCCGAGAGACCCAGTACTTC	CASTYVGIRETQYF